This TCR beta chain came from a study of blood T cell repertoires in COVID-19. Study as a whole: Samples came from the United States, Italy and Spain, spanning acute and convalescent COVID-19. In each case, the material was cDNA or gDNA derived from T cells, B-cell-depleted T cells, or PBMCs.

Trimming stripped 6 bases from V and 0 bases from J, with 6 bases between. The germline V gene has CDR1 MNHEY and CDR2 SVGAGI. The CDR3 runs 13 residues. Original processing notes: Amplification of reference gene primers was used by the study to estimate nucleated cell counts. Only in-frame clones appear in the TCRdb table, and some are missing; sequencing was by immunoSEQ multiplex PCR. V, J and clone size are those of that table, while D and trimming were read from the DNA. The table lists some 300,000 clones, around 90% of them singletons. One Seattle source followed patients from active infection through their disease course.

The V and J genes are TRBV6-5 and TRBJ1-3, with D hard to call. The clonotype was recovered from a woman aged 40 to 50 with COVID-19, enrolled during active disease. Sequenced material: peripheral blood. DNA for the CDR3: TGTGCCAGCAGGGGCAACTCTGGAAACACCATATATTTT. Translating it yields CASRGNSGNTIYF.